This T cell receptor beta chain was obtained from a study of T cell clonality in common variable immunodeficiency. Study-wide points: T cell subpopulation sequencing would be needed to explain CVID clonality. Fewer TCRbeta clones were shared among CVID subjects than controls.

The method was immunoSEQ multiplex PCR; TCRdb's version includes in-frame clones alone and lacks a portion of them. Listed for the sample are tens of thousands of clones, none seen a single time. In germline, CDR1 is LGHNA, CDR2 YNFKEQ. CDR3 length equals 14 residues. At least ten counts were recorded for this clone. Its antigen remains unknown. The junction does not match germline at one end; this may be a read error. The CDR3 end falls 3 residues outside the read, so it is completed with the germline J gene. The TCR was taken from a person between 18 and 70 years old in good health. Material for sequencing was peripheral blood mononuclear cells. V is TRBV4-2 and J is TRBJ1-2; 8 positions agree with TRBD1. CDR3 loop: CASSHGQGQSGYTF. The sequenced part of the CDR3 DNA is TGCGCCAGCAGCCACGGACAGGGACAGTCTGGC.